This is a list of T cell receptor beta chains from one sample in a study of T cell responses to AZD1222 COVID-19 vaccine. Profiled with immunoSEQ multiplex PCR; TCRdb holds only in-frame clones, not every one. In the table there are 130,000 or so clones, about 92% of which are singletons. This specimen was peripheral blood, taken on day 0 of MenACWY control vaccination. Receptors originate from an adult in good health. The CDR3 runs from the conserved cysteine through the conserved F or W. A D gene is named only where the DNA matches it firmly. The listing skips clone size in some rows; elsewhere it reads once, few, many or a size class.

j_call d_call clone_size v_call cdr3_nt cdr3_aa
TRBJ1-5 NA NA TRBV28 TGTGCCAGCAGTTTACGGTTCGGACAGAGCAATCAGCCCCAGCATTTT CASSLRFGQSNQPQHF
TRBJ1-1 NA NA TRBV2 TGTGCCAGCAGTGTGGGACGGATTAACACTGAAGCTTTCTTT CASSVGRINTEAFF
TRBJ1-2 TRBD1 NA TRBV5-4 TGTGCCAGCAGCCTCGCCGGGACAGCGAAAAACTATGGCTACACCTTC CASSLAGTAKNYGYTF
TRBJ1-1 NA NA TRBV18 TGTGCCAGCTCACCGGCACAGGGGAACACTGAAGCTTTCTTT CASSPAQGNTEAFF
TRBJ1-6 TRBD1 NA TRBV6-5 TGTGCCAGCAGTTACCACAACAGGGGAGAGGGCTCACCCCTCCACTTT CASSYHNRGEGSPLHF
TRBJ2-3 NA NA TRBV4-2 TGTGCCAGCAGCCAAGAGGCCTCCGGCCCAGATACGCAGTATTTT CASSQEASGPDTQYF
TRBJ1-4 TRBD1 NA TRBV9 TGTGCCAGCGGACCTGGGACAGGGGTTGAAAAACTGTTTTTT CASGPGTGVEKLFF
TRBJ2-1 NA NA TRBV3-1/TRBV3-2 TGTGCCAGCAGCCAAGTCCCCGGGACTCAAGGATACAATGAGCAGTTCTTC CASSQVPGTQGYNEQFF
TRBJ1-5 NA NA TRBV6-7 TGTGCCAGCAGTTACTCAAGGGATACGGAACAGCCCCAGCATTTT CASSYSRDTEQPQHF
TRBJ1-2 NA NA TRBV7-2 TGTGCCAGCAGCTTATCTTCTTCGGGGAATGGCTACACCTTC CASSLSSSGNGYTF
TRBJ1-5 NA NA TRBV14 TGTGCCAGCAGCCAAGGGGGGGGCAGTCAGCCCCAGCATTTT CASSQGGGSQPQHF
TRBJ2-7 TRBD2 NA TRBV6-5 TGTGCCAGCAGTAGGACTAGCACCAATCTGGAGCAGTACTTC CASSRTSTNLEQYF
TRBJ1-2 NA NA TRBV6-5 TGTGCCAGCAGTTACACGATTAACTATGGCTACACCTTC CASSYTINYGYTF
TRBJ2-1 TRBD2 NA TRBV11-2 TGTGCCAGCAGCGAACCAACGGGACTAGCCAATGAGCAGTTCTTC CASSEPTGLANEQFF
TRBJ1-2 NA NA TRBV6-6 TGTGCCAGCAGTCAAACACAGCAATCCTATGGCTACACCTTC CASSQTQQSYGYTF
TRBJ1-1 NA NA TRBV12-3/TRBV12-4 TGTGCCAGCAGCCCGGGGGGGTCGAGTGAAGCTTTCTTT CASSPGGSSEAFF
TRBJ2-2 TRBD1 NA TRBV9 TGTGCCAGCAGCCCGCAGGGGGCGCGCGCTTTCACCGGGGAGCTGTTTTTT CASSPQGARAFTGELFF
TRBJ1-5 NA NA TRBV10-3 TGTGCCATCAGTGATAGGGCCCCAGGGAATGGGATACAGCCCCAGCATTTT CAISDRAPGNGIQPQHF
TRBJ1-1 NA NA TRBV11-1 TGTGCCAGCAGGTACGGGGACACTGAAGCTTTCTTT CASRYGDTEAFF
TRBJ1-2 NA NA TRBV7-9 TGTGCCAGCAGCTTAGCGGACGGGGGTTACTATGGCTACACCTTC CASSLADGGYYGYTF
TRBJ2-1 TRBD1 NA TRBV5-1 TGCGCCAGCAGCCCGCGGACAGGGGGCGATAGCTCCTACAATGAGCAGTTCTTC CASSPRTGGDSSYNEQFF
TRBJ1-1 NA NA TRBV2 TGTGCCAGCAGACTACAGGGAACCGGAGAAGCTTTCTTT CASRLQGTGEAFF
TRBJ1-2 NA once TRBV5-8 TGTGCCAGCAGCTTGGCTCTTGGCAGGGGTTATGGCTACACCTTC CASSLALGRGYGYTF
TRBJ1-2 TRBD1 NA TRBV28 TGTGCCAGCAGCCTGTTGACAGGGTTTAGAGGGCTCAGCTATGGCTACACCTTC CASSLLTGFRGLSYGYTF
TRBJ2-7 TRBD1 once TRBV27 TGTGCCAGCAGTTTTTACCGGACAGGGGTTTCCGAGCAGTACTTC CASSFYRTGVSEQYF
TRBJ2-3 NA NA TRBV5-6 TGTGCCAGCAGCTTCTCTGGGGCGGGTGTGGACACAGATACGCAGTATTTT CASSFSGAGVDTDTQYF
TRBJ2-5 NA NA TRBV3-1/TRBV3-2 TGTGCCAGCAGCCAAGATCGGACTACACTGGGAGAGACCCAGTACTTC CASSQDRTTLGETQYF
TRBJ1-5 NA NA TRBV19 TGTGCCAGTAGCACAGGGTTCGGCAATCAGCCCCAGCATTTT CASSTGFGNQPQHF
TRBJ1-5 NA NA TRBV4-1 TGCGCCAGCAGCCCGGTAGGGGTCAATCAGCCCCAGCATTTT CASSPVGVNQPQHF
TRBJ1-1 TRBD1 NA TRBV5-6 TGTGCCAGCAGGCAGACAGGGAGCCCTGAAGCTTTCTTT CASRQTGSPEAFF
TRBJ1-1 NA NA TRBV14 TGTGCCAGCAGCCAAGGGCCGTTCACTGAAGCTTTCTTT CASSQGPFTEAFF
TRBJ1-4 TRBD1 NA TRBV15 TGTGCCACCAGCAGAGCCCTGAAACAGGGGGCGCAGGAAAAACTGTTTTTT CATSRALKQGAQEKLFF
TRBJ2-4 TRBD2 NA TRBV9 TGTGCCAGCAGCCCCAGACTAGCGGGAGATCGAAACATTCAGTACTTC CASSPRLAGDRNIQYF
TRBJ1-5 NA NA TRBV3-1/TRBV3-2 TGTGCCAGCAGCTACAGTAGCAATCAGCCCCAGCATTTT CASSYSSNQPQHF
TRBJ1-3 NA NA TRBV6-5 TGTGCCAGCAGCTTAGGGTGGGGTTCGGGAAACACCATATATTTT CASSLGWGSGNTIYF
TRBJ1-1 NA NA TRBV7-3 TGTGCCAGCAGCAGCGGAGGAGGCACTGAAGCTTTCTTT CASSSGGGTEAFF
TRBJ1-6 NA NA TRBV9 TGTGCCAGCAGCGTTGGGGGGTCTACCTATAATTCACCCCTCCACTTT CASSVGGSTYNSPLHF
TRBJ2-7 NA NA TRBV5-4 TGTGCCAGCAGCCCGTCGGGGGGCAGCTACGAGCAGTACTTC CASSPSGGSYEQYF
TRBJ1-6 NA NA TRBV28 TGTGCCAGCAGTCCACAGGGACCCTATAATTCACCCCTCCACTTT CASSPQGPYNSPLHF
TRBJ1-3 TRBD1 NA TRBV6-2/TRBV6-3 TGTGCCAGCAGTTACGCCGACAGGGGATCTGGAAACACCATATATTTT CASSYADRGSGNTIYF
TRBJ1-1 NA NA TRBV5-1 TGCGCCAGCAGCTTTAGGGGACGGACGAACACTGAAGCTTTCTTT CASSFRGRTNTEAFF
TRBJ2-3 NA NA TRBV19 TGTGCCAGTCGGGGATCCCTTGAAACAGATACGCAGTATTTT CASRGSLETDTQYF
TRBJ1-1 NA few TRBV18 TGTGCCAGCTCACCAGCCGGGCTACTAGAAGCTTTCTTT CASSPAGLLEAFF
TRBJ1-2 TRBD1 few TRBV4-3 TGCGCCAGCAGCCAAGATCAGCGACAGGGTCTAGTAGGCTTC CASSQDQRQGLVGF
TRBJ1-1 TRBD1 NA TRBV5-6 TGTGCCAGCAGCTTGTCAGGGGGGTACACTGAAGCTTTCTTT CASSLSGGYTEAFF
TRBJ2-2 TRBD2 NA TRBV7-9 TGTGCCTTTCATTCTAGCGGGAGTTTTACCGGGGAGCTGTTTTTT CAFHSSGSFTGELFF
TRBJ1-5 TRBD1 NA TRBV19 TGTGCCAGTAGTAGCGACAGGGAAAACGTTCAGCCCCAGCATTTT CASSSDRENVQPQHF